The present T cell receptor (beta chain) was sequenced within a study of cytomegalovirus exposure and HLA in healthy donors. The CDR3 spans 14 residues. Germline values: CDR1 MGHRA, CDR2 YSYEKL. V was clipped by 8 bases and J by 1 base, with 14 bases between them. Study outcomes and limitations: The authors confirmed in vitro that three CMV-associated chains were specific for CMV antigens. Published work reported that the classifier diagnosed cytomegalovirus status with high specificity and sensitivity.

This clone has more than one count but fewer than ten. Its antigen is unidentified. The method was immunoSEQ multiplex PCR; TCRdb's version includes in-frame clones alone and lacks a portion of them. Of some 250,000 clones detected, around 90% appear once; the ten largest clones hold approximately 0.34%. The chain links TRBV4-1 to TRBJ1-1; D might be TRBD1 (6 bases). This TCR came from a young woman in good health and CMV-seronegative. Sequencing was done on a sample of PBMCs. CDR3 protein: CASRRTDANTEAFF. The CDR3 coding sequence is TGCGCCAGCCGACGGACAGATGCGAACACTGAAGCTTTCTTT.